This is a list of T cell receptor beta chains from one sample in a study of T cell responses to AZD1222 COVID-19 vaccine. TCRdb's copy holds only in-frame clones and misses some; the assay was immunoSEQ multiplex PCR. The sample includes some 130,000 clones, 65% to 90% of them seen just once. The sequenced sample was peripheral blood, obtained 28 days after the second dose of the MenACWY control vaccine. These TCRs come from an adult who received the MenACWY meningococcal vaccine as a control. CDR3s include the opening cysteine and the closing phenylalanine or tryptophan. A D gene is named only where the DNA matches it firmly. Not all rows give a size; the values are once, few, many and, for expanded clones, a class.

clone size,J gene,V gene,D gene,CDR3 protein,CDR3 DNA
NA,TRBJ1-6,TRBV6-5,NA,CASNSQTNNSPLHF,TGTGCCAGCAATTCCCAGACTAATAATTCACCCCTCCACTTT
NA,TRBJ2-2,TRBV4-3,NA,CASSQEWARELFF,TGCGCCAGCAGCCAAGAATGGGCGAGAGAGCTGTTTTTT
NA,TRBJ2-1,TRBV19,NA,CASNPDRSSYNEQFF,TGTGCCAGTAATCCTGACAGGAGTTCCTACAATGAGCAGTTCTTC
few,TRBJ1-4,TRBV5-1,NA,CASSSRGPWEKLFF,TGCGCCAGCAGCTCCAGGGGCCCATGGGAAAAACTGTTTTTT
NA,TRBJ2-3,TRBV2,NA,CASSEALRGRTDTQYF,TGTGCCAGCAGTGAAGCGCTGAGGGGTAGAACAGATACGCAGTATTTT
NA,TRBJ2-7,TRBV6-5,NA,CASSSEVGQYF,TGTGCCAGCAGTTCCGAGGTGGGGCAGTACTTC
many,TRBJ2-5,TRBV5-5,NA,CASSSRLDETQYF,TGTGCCAGCAGCTCTCGACTAGACGAGACCCAGTACTTC
NA,TRBJ2-7,TRBV5-4,NA,CASSFQMAFGSEQYF,TGTGCCAGCAGCTTTCAGATGGCGTTCGGAAGTGAGCAGTACTTC
NA,TRBJ2-1,TRBV19,TRBD2,CASIASGRGNEQFF,TGTGCCAGTATAGCTAGCGGGAGAGGCAATGAGCAGTTCTTC
NA,TRBJ1-4,TRBV11-2,NA,CASSRGGGIEKLFF,TGTGCCAGCAGCAGAGGGGGGGGGATTGAAAAACTGTTTTTT
NA,TRBJ2-6,TRBV7-8,TRBD1,CASSEGQARSGANVLTF,TGTGCCAGCAGCGAGGGACAGGCTAGGTCCGGGGCCAACGTCCTGACTTTC
once,TRBJ2-1,TRBV7-2,TRBD2,CASSPSGGEQFF,TGTGCCAGCAGCCCTAGCGGGGGTGAGCAGTTCTTC
NA,TRBJ2-1,TRBV7-9,NA,CASSSIVEQFF,TGTGCCAGCAGCTCGATCGTGGAGCAGTTCTTC
NA,TRBJ2-7,TRBV29-1,TRBD2,CSVVSTSDYEQYF,TGCAGCGTTGTTTCAACTAGCGACTACGAGCAGTACTTC
few,TRBJ1-3,TRBV19,NA,CASSGGRFAGNTIYF,TGTGCCAGTAGCGGGGGGAGATTTGCTGGAAACACCATATATTTT
once,TRBJ2-7,TRBV9,NA,CASSIGDSNYEQYF,TGTGCCAGCAGCATAGGAGATAGCAATTACGAGCAGTACTTC
NA,TRBJ1-4,TRBV11-2,NA,CASSSWGGATNEKLFF,TGTGCCAGCAGCTCATGGGGGGGGGCAACTAATGAAAAACTGTTTTTT
NA,TRBJ1-5,TRBV7-2,NA,CASSLQGSQPQHF,TGTGCCAGCAGCTTACAGGGGAGTCAGCCCCAGCATTTT
NA,TRBJ2-5,TRBV18,TRBD1,CASSPTRQTGTGTQYF,TGTGCCAGCTCACCCACCCGACAGACAGGGACGGGGACCCAGTACTTC
once,TRBJ1-1,TRBV28,TRBD1,CASSLRTGAFEAFF,TGTGCCAGCAGTTTGCGTACAGGGGCATTTGAAGCTTTCTTT
NA,TRBJ1-6,TRBV6-5,NA,CASIERGMGSPLHF,TGTGCCAGCATCGAACGGGGGATGGGCTCACCCCTCCACTTT
NA,TRBJ1-4,TRBV6-5,TRBD1,CASSSPTGGSEKLFF,TGTGCCAGCAGTTCCCCGACAGGGGGAAGCGAAAAACTGTTTTTT
NA,TRBJ1-2,TRBV18,NA,CASSPPSEYYGYTF,TGTGCCAGCTCACCACCTAGTGAGTACTATGGCTACACCTTC
NA,TRBJ2-5,TRBV11-2,TRBD2,CASSPWGSGGQETQYF,TGTGCCAGCAGCCCCTGGGGTAGCGGGGGGCAAGAGACCCAGTACTTC
NA,TRBJ1-2,TRBV4-3,TRBD1,CASSLRQGDYGYTF,TGCGCCAGCAGCCTCCGACAGGGCGACTATGGCTACACCTTC
NA,TRBJ1-2,TRBV28,NA,CASSLNNYGYTF,TGTGCCAGCAGTTTGAACAACTATGGCTACACCTTC
NA,TRBJ1-6,TRBV6-5,NA,CASSYRDNSPLHF,TGTGCCAGCAGTTATCGGGATAATTCACCCCTCCACTTT
NA,TRBJ2-7,TRBV7-3,NA,CASSFTGSGTYEQYF,TGTGCCAGCAGCTTTACAGGGTCGGGGACCTACGAGCAGTACTTC
NA,TRBJ1-1,TRBV19,TRBD1,CASNDRDMNTEAFF,TGTGCCAGTAATGACAGGGACATGAACACTGAAGCTTTCTTT
NA,TRBJ1-6,TRBV21-1,NA,CASSKGDREWDSSYNSPLHF,TGTGCCAGCAGCAAAGGGGACAGGGAGTGGGATAGCTCCTATAATTCACCCCTCCACTTT
once,TRBJ1-1,TRBV19,NA,CASSPRGGLKSEAFF,TGTGCCAGTAGTCCCCGGGGGGGACTGAAGTCTGAAGCTTTCTTT
once,TRBJ1-6,TRBV3-1/TRBV3-2,NA,CASSGARNSPLHF,TGTGCCAGCAGCGGGGCTCGGAATTCACCCCTCCACTTT
NA,TRBJ1-6,TRBV5-1,NA,CASSLGQNSPLHF,TGCGCCAGCAGCCTCGGACAGAATTCACCCCTCCACTTT
NA,TRBJ2-3,TRBV11-2,NA,CASSKLRDGGPRTDTQYF,TGCGCCAGCAGCAAACTCCGGGACGGAGGTCCCCGCACAGATACGCAGTATTTT
NA,TRBJ1-3,TRBV19,TRBD1,CASRYRRTGTGNTIYF,TGTGCCAGTAGATACCGTCGGACAGGGACTGGAAACACCATATATTTT
NA,TRBJ2-5,TRBV7-3,NA,CASSLTSSVGETQYF,TGTGCCAGCAGCTTAACGTCTTCAGTTGGAGAGACCCAGTACTTC
NA,TRBJ2-5,TRBV5-1,NA,CASSLGDAETQYF,TGCGCCAGCAGCTTGGGAGACGCAGAGACCCAGTACTTC
few,TRBJ1-5,TRBV25-1,NA,CASGGTANQPQHF,TGTGCCAGCGGCGGGACGGCCAATCAGCCCCAGCATTTT
NA,TRBJ1-4,TRBV7-9,TRBD1,CASRLGQGITTNEKLFF,TGTGCCAGCAGATTGGGACAGGGAATAACAACTAATGAAAAACTGTTTTTT
NA,TRBJ2-7,TRBV10-3,TRBD2,CAISELAGGLGEQYF,TGTGCCATCAGTGAGCTAGCGGGAGGTCTAGGCGAGCAGTACTTC
NA,TRBJ1-6,TRBV15,NA,CATSRDKWDSPLHF,TGTGCCACCAGCAGAGATAAGTGGGATTCACCCCTCCACTTT
NA,TRBJ2-7,TRBV7-2,NA,CASSYGQLHAGQYF,TGTGCCAGCAGCTACGGACAACTCCACGCCGGGCAGTACTTC
NA,TRBJ1-1,TRBV28,NA,CASSWRSARTEAFF,TGTGCCAGCAGTTGGCGTTCCGCGCGGACTGAAGCTTTCTTT
NA,TRBJ2-1,TRBV10-1,TRBD1,CASSDTGAPDNEQFF,TGCGCCAGCAGTGATACAGGGGCCCCCGACAATGAGCAGTTCTTC
NA,TRBJ2-3,TRBV12-3/TRBV12-4,NA,CASSFVPDTQYF,TGTGCCAGCAGTTTCGTCCCAGATACGCAGTATTTT
NA,TRBJ2-2,TRBV15,NA,CATKAAPGELFF,TGTGCCACGAAGGCGGCCCCCGGGGAGCTGTTTTTT
NA,TRBJ1-1,TRBV5-5,NA,CASSLVLNTEAFF,TGTGCCAGCAGCTTGGTCCTGAACACTGAAGCTTTCTTT
once,TRBJ2-6,TRBV19,NA,CASRLTVLSGANVLTF,TGTGCCAGTAGGCTCACCGTCCTCTCTGGGGCCAACGTCCTGACTTTC
NA,TRBJ1-2,TRBV18,TRBD1,CASSPIPGQGADGYTF,TGTGCCAGCTCGCCAATACCGGGACAGGGGGCCGATGGCTACACCTTC
NA,TRBJ2-7,TRBV25-1,NA,CATTGPGAYEQYF,TGTGCCACCACCGGGCCGGGGGCCTACGAGCAGTACTTC
NA,TRBJ2-5,TRBV14,NA,CASSQGKTGLLETQYF,TGTGCCAGCAGCCAAGGAAAAACAGGCTTGCTGGAGACCCAGTACTTC
once,TRBJ1-6,TRBV30,NA,CAWSVQSGVDSPLHF,TGTGCCTGGAGTGTACAATCAGGTGTAGATTCACCCCTCCACTTT
NA,TRBJ2-7,TRBV20-1,NA,CSASPSGEQYF,TGCAGTGCTAGTCCATCCGGCGAGCAGTACTTC
NA,TRBJ2-3,TRBV11-3,NA,CASSLFRTESTDTQYF,TGTGCCAGCAGCTTATTTAGGACGGAAAGCACAGATACGCAGTATTTT
NA,TRBJ1-1,TRBV4-2,NA,CASTSRWNTEAFF,TGTGCCAGCACCTCTCGGTGGAACACTGAAGCTTTCTTT
NA,TRBJ2-5,TRBV5-1,TRBD2,CASRWEGGETQYF,TGCGCCAGCAGATGGGAGGGCGGGGAGACCCAGTACTTC
NA,TRBJ1-1,TRBV27,NA,CASSYAGADTEAFF,TGTGCCAGCAGTTATGCGGGGGCGGACACTGAAGCTTTCTTT